Each of the 12 T cell receptor beta chains below was sequenced from the same sample in a study of T cell repertoires in cytomegalovirus infection. Their antigens remain unidentified. MiXCR, run by TCRdb on the reads, gives a single entry per CDR3 protein. The sample holds about a million distinct CDR3 sequences, 31% seen once. The starting material was cultured CD8+ T cells from PBMCs, obtained from culture after CMV antigen stimulation. Receptors were obtained from a human donor in good health (CMV status not recorded). Some clones in this sample may be carry-over from other donors' samples.

This clonotype has at least ten counts. The chain employs TRBV7-8 and TRBJ2-2; TRBD2 agrees at 10 bases. The V gene's germline CDR1 is SGHVS and CDR2 FQNEAQ. This CDR3 spans 16 amino acids. With 5 bases clipped from V and 1 base from J, the junction kept 4 bases outside the gene matches. The CDR3 DNA reads TGTGCCAGCAGCCCGAGCGGGGGGGGGAACACCGGGGAGCTGTTTTTT. The encoded protein is CASSPSGGGNTGELFF.

The V call is TRBV28, the J call TRBJ2-1; 11 positions agree with TRBD1. Germline assignment: CDR1 MDHEN and CDR2 SYDVKM. Unmatched junction bases numbered 7, after V lost 6 bases and J lost 3 bases. CDR3 length: 16 residues. The CDR3 DNA is TGTGCCAGCAGAGCGGGACAGGGGGATAGCTACAATGAGCAGTTCTTC. Translated, it gives CASRAGQGDSYNEQFF. Combining the CDR3 with reference TRBV28 and TRBJ2-1 gives the whole variable domain DVKVTQSSRYLVKRTGEKVFLECVQDMDHENMFWYRQDPGLGLRLIYFSYDVKMKEKGDIPEGYSVSREKKERFSLILESASTNQTSMYLCASRAGQGDSYNEQFFGPGTRLTVL.

This rearrangement joins TRBV12-3 or TRBV12-4 to TRBJ2-2, with D tentatively TRBD1 (6 bases). The ends were cut back, 6 bases at V and 7 bases at J, with 39 bases in the middle. CDR3 length: 22 amino acids. This CDR3 is CASSSIRRQVTREGLRDGELFF. The CDR3 DNA reads TGTGCCAGCAGCTCCATCCGTCGACAGGTCACCCGAGAAGGGCTTCGCGACGGGGAGCTGTTTTTT.

The chain couples TRBV23-1 to TRBJ1-5; 7 positions agree with TRBD1. TRBV23-1 is an ORF, with its function uncertain. The length of the CDR3 is 24 residues. The V segment lost 0 bases and the J segment 7 bases; nucleotides outside the gene matches: 33. CDR3: CASSQSGPITDKGAFSVSGQPQHF. The CDR3 DNA reads as TGCGCCAGCAGTCAATCTGGGCCAATAACGGACAAGGGGGCTTTCTCCGTAAGCGGGCAGCCCCAGCATTTT.

In DNA form, the CDR3 reads TGTGCCAGCAGTGAACCAGGGGCGTGGGGCTACACCTTC. Amino acids: CASSEPGAWGYTF. This sequence joins TRBV27 and TRBJ1-2; D perhaps matches TRBD1 (6 bases). Trimming removed 5 bases from V and 8 bases from J, with 15 bases in between. The CDR3 has 13 residues. The V gene's germline CDR1 is MNHEY and CDR2 SMNVEV (reference sequence).

J is TRBJ2-7 and V is TRBV4-3; TRBD1 aligns across 7 bases. CDR1 and CDR2 from the germline V gene are LGHNA and YSLEER. Germline trimming cut 1 base from V and 2 bases from J; bases unmatched to any gene: 2. The CDR3 runs 14 residues. The CDR3 nucleotides are TGCGCCAGCAGCCAAGGGACAGGCACCTACGAGCAGTACGTC. Amino acid sequence: CASSQGTGTYEQYV.

This clonotype was detected only a few times. The rearrangement links TRBV2 to TRBJ2-7; 9 positions match TRBD1. Germline V gene data show CDR1 as SNHLY and CDR2 as FYNNEI. The CDR3 has 13 residues. The ends lost 11 bases at V and 5 bases at J; junction bases unmatched: 10. CDR3 protein: CARRGTGRNEQYF. The CDR3 nucleotides are TGTGCCCGAAGAGGGACAGGGCGTAACGAGCAGTACTTC.

V gene TRBV7-9 combines with J gene TRBJ2-1, with D unresolved. V shed 1 base and J shed 7 bases, with 8 bases lying between them. In germline, CDR1 is SEHNR, CDR2 FQNEAQ (reference sequence). The CDR3 sequence is 13 residues long. The CDR3 DNA follows: TGTGCCAGCAGCTTAGTGCTGGAAAATGAGCAGTTCTTC. Its translation is CASSLVLENEQFF.

The V call is TRBV18, the J call TRBJ1-1; 12 bases line up with TRBD1. This CDR3 region has 15 residues. Germline-derived CDR1 and CDR2 are KGHSH and LQKENI. V dropped 6 bases and J dropped 5; count of bases not matched to a gene: 7. For the CDR3, the DNA is TGTGCCAGCTCCGGGGACAGGGGGCGATGGACTGAAGCTTTCTTT. This translates into CASSGDRGRWTEAFF.

The J gene is TRBJ1-2, the V gene TRBV27; tentatively, D is TRBD1 (5 bases). The CDR3 length is 15 residues. V gave up 8 bases and J gave up 5 bases, with 21 bases separating them. Germline V gene sequence: CDR1 MNHEY, CDR2 SMNVEV (reference sequence). The CDR3 bases are TGTGCCAGCGCCCCAGGCGGGACTGTGGGGTATGGCTACACCTTC. It translates to CASAPGGTVGYGYTF.

The V and J genes are TRBV13 and TRBJ2-3; the D gene is possibly TRBD2 (6 bases). Germline V gene lookup returns CDR1 PRHDT and CDR2 FYEKMQ (reference sequence). The CDR3 is 14 amino acids. Trimming shortened V by 5 bases and J by 5 bases, and 14 bases separated the two germline ends. CDR3 in DNA: TGTGCCAGCAGCCCGAGAAGGCGGGGAGATACGCAGTATTTT. Its protein is CASSPRRRGDTQYF.

The gene calls are TRBV10-3 and TRBJ1-1; D perhaps matches TRBD1 (6 bases). CDR1 and CDR2 (germline): ENHRY, SYGVKD. The CDR3 spans 15 residues. The V gene lost 7 bases and the J gene lost 1 base, with 16 bases spanning the gap. CDR3 sequence reads: CAIKTDRLKNTEAFF. As DNA, the CDR3 is TGTGCCATCAAGACCGACAGGCTTAAGAACACTGAAGCTTTCTTT.